This TCR beta chain was captured in a study of cytomegalovirus exposure and HLA in healthy donors. For the study at large: The 90 to 150 validation repertoires used a platform that matched the one used for the approximately 610 first-cohort repertoires, as a later analysis reported. Whole-study findings and limits: Usually a TCR sequence was rare, but some public TCRs were found in many donors. High sensitivity and specificity were reportedly achieved when the classifier diagnosed cytomegalovirus status. Later, an analysis found that TCR clusters from the first cohort tended to co-occur in the 95 to 150 validation repertoires.

To note about this clone: Its antigen remains unidentified.

This table comes from immunoSEQ multiplex PCR, and its TCRdb copy is limited to in-frame clones, with some not included. The sample consists of tens of thousands of clones, 93% of them appearing once. Germline loops: CDR1 SGHNT, CDR2 YYREEE (reference sequence). The CDR3 contains 18 residues. Trimming at V came to 4 bases and at J to 6 bases, leaving 16 bases not matched to a gene. The receptor's source is a woman between 25 and 40 years old in good health and CMV-seronegative. This chain links TRBV5-4 with TRBJ2-3, with 11 bases aligning to TRBD2. The specimen sequenced was PBMCs. As DNA, the CDR3 is TGTGCCAGCAGCCCCGAGACTATAGCGGGGGGGGTGCTGGATACGCAGTATTTT. Its protein is CASSPETIAGGVLDTQYF.